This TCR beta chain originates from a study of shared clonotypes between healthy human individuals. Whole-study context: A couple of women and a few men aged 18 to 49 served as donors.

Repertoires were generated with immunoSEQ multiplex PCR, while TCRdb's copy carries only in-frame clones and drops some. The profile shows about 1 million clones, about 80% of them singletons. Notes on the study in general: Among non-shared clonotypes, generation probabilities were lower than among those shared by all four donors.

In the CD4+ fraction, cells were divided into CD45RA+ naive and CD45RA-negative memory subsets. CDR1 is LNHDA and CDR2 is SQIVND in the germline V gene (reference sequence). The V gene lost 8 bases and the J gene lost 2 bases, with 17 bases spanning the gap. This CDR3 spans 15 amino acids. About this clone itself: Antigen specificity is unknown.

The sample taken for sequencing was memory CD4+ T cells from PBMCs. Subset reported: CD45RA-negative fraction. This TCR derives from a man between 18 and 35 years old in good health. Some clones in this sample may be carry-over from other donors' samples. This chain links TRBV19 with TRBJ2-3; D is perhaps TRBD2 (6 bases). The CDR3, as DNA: TGTGCCAGTTCCCGGGGAGGCGGGATCACAGATACGCAGTATTTT. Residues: CASSRGGGITDTQYF.